This entry lists 3 T cell receptor beta chains sequenced from one sample in a study of Ad26.COV2.S vaccination and SARS-CoV-2 variants. Regarding treatment: about 20 received Ad26.COV2.S at low or high dose, single or two shots; about five received placebo; per-sample allocation not given. Sampling was performed 63 days after the first vaccine or placebo injection. Clones were sequenced by immunoSEQ multiplex PCR, and TCRdb holds only the in-frame ones, with some missing. The table lists over 350,000 clones, approximately 90% of them singletons. The sequencing used peripheral blood, collected in a trial of Ad26.COV2.S vaccine versus placebo. The receptors were gathered from a person aged 18 to 59 who received the Ad26.COV2.S COVID-19 vaccine or a placebo.

The J gene is TRBJ1-4, the V gene TRBV4-1; D perhaps matches TRBD1 (5 bases). The germline V gene encodes CDR1 MGHRA and CDR2 YSYEKL. Trimming left V 4 bases short and J 4 bases short, with 13 bases between. CDR3 length equals 15 residues. In DNA form, the CDR3 reads TGCGCCAGCAGCCGAAGAGGGGAGTTTAATGAAAAACTGTTTTTT. This sequence encodes CASSRRGEFNEKLFF.

Remarks on this clone: At the DNA level, this CDR3 is encoded by other sequences in the same sample as well. This chain connects TRBV5-6 to TRBJ1-5; no clear D gene. The V and J ends lost 0 bases and 7 bases respectively, with 5 bases between them. CDR3 length: 12 amino acids. Germline V gene data show CDR1 as SGHDT and CDR2 as YYEEEE. The CDR3 loop is CASSLGDQPQHF. The DNA of the CDR3 is TGTGCCAGCAGCTTGGGTGACCAGCCCCAGCATTTT.

In this sample, this clone turned up once. The chain has TRBV7-8 and TRBJ2-7; no firm D call. The CDR3 extends over 14 amino acids. Germline CDR1 and CDR2: SGHVS and FQNEAQ. V lost 5 bases and J 0 bases, leaving 11 bases between the germline ends. Here the CDR3 reads CASSVDIISYEQYF. The CDR3 nucleotides are TGTGCCAGCAGCGTCGACATAATCTCCTACGAGCAGTACTTC.